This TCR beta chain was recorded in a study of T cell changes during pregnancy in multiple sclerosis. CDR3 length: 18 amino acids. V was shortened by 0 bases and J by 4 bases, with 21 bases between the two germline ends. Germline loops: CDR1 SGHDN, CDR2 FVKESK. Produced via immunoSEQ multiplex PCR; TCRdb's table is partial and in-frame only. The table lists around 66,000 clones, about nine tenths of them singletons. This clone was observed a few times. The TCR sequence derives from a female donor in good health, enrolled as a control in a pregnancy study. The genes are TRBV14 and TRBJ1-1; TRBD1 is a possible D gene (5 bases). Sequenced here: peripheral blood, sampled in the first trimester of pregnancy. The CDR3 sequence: CASSQEPTGSSFFTEAFF. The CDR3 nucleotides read TGTGCCAGCAGCCAAGAACCTACAGGCTCCTCATTTTTCACTGAAGCTTTCTTT.